The 17 T cell receptor beta chains in this list originate from one sample, sequenced in a study of regulatory T cells in long-lasting Graves disease. According to the study, TCR beta libraries were built with iRepertoire HTBI primers and CDR3-region Arm-PCR. TCRdb reanalysed the multiplex PCR reads using MiXCR and keeps one entry per CDR3 protein. Of 400,000 to 550,000 distinct CDR3 sequences in the sample, 16% were seen once. As for time point: newly diagnosed GD, antithyroid drugs for less than 3 months. PBMC RNA was the source of the TCR library. These data also formed part of another study, on T cells in Graves' hyperthyroidism and ophthalmopathy.

The source material was peripheral blood mononuclear cells (PBMCs), sampled at new diagnosis, from a patient treated with antithyroid drugs. These receptors all stem from a woman between 18 and 29 years old with Graves disease.

This clonotype was seen ten or more times. The J gene is TRBJ2-1, the V gene TRBV7-9, with 12 bases identical to TRBD2. This CDR3 is built from 16 residues. With V trimmed by 0 bases and J by 9 bases, 6 bases remained unmatched. Germline assignment: CDR1 SEHNR and CDR2 FQNEAQ (reference sequence). The CDR3 nucleotides read TGTGCCAGCAGCTTAGCGAAGACTAGCGGGAGCACTGAGCAGTTCTTC. It codes for CASSLAKTSGSTEQFF.

This clonotype was detected many times. The V gene is TRBV20-1, the J gene TRBJ1-1; weak D call: TRBD1 (5 bases). Germline V CDR1 and CDR2: DFQATT, SNEGSKA (reference sequence). The CDR3 covers 12 residues. The V and J ends lost 6 bases and 5 bases respectively, with 13 bases between them. The CDR3 DNA reads TGCAGTGCGGGGACGTACGGGACTGAAGCTTTCTTT. Amino acid sequence: CSAGTYGTEAFF.

This clonotype has a count of ten or more. V gene TRBV28 combines with J gene TRBJ2-1; 16 bases fit TRBD2. The V gene end was trimmed by 6 bases and the J gene end by 5 bases; junction bases not matched to a gene: 10. The germline gives CDR1 MDHEN, CDR2 SYDVKM. This CDR3 comprises 18 residues. The CDR3 DNA sequence: TGTGCCAGCAGATCGGGACTAGCGGGAGGGCGATTCGACAATGAGCAGTTCTTC. It translates to CASRSGLAGGRFDNEQFF.

The chain couples TRBV16 to TRBJ1-1; D not certain. V was cut by 4 bases and J by 4 bases, with 16 bases left in between. The germline V gene encodes CDR1 KGHSY and CDR2 FQNENV. This CDR3 contains 15 residues. The CDR3: CASSRGRQTITEAFF. CDR3 in DNA: TGTGCCAGCAGCCGAGGGAGACAAACGATCACTGAAGCTTTCTTT.

This clonotype was seen repeatedly, ten times or more. This sequence joins TRBV6-5 and TRBJ2-5, with D perhaps matching TRBD1 (5 bases). The CDR3 has 14 residues. Deletions cut 2 bases from V and 2 bases from J, with 9 bases between. Germline CDR1 and CDR2: MNHEY and SVGAGI. The CDR3 sequence: CASSYVPGQETQYF. CDR3 nucleotides: TGTGCCAGCAGTTACGTCCCAGGGCAAGAGACCCAGTACTTC.

This clonotype was seen a few times. The CDR3 protein is CASSFEGFAKNIQYF. The CDR3 region has the DNA TGTGCCAGCAGTTTTGAGGGTTTCGCCAAAAACATTCAGTACTTC. The chain employs TRBV12-3 or TRBV12-4 and TRBJ2-4; a weak D match, TRBD2 (5 bases). The CDR3 runs to 15 residues. Deletions cut 3 bases from V and 1 base from J, with 10 bases between.

The rearrangement joins TRBV18 to TRBJ2-1; 7 nucleotides match TRBD2. Germline-derived CDR1 and CDR2 are KGHSH and LQKENI. The junction had 8 bases not matched to a gene; V was cut back by 2 bases and J by 10 bases. This CDR3 is built from 14 residues. The CDR3 sequence is CASSPEWTGGEQFF. The DNA of the CDR3 is TGTGCCAGCTCACCAGAGTGGACGGGGGGAGAGCAGTTCTTC.

This clonotype was detected a few times. This may come from a read error, since a much larger clone is one base off. The chain couples TRBV27 to TRBJ2-1, with D perhaps TRBD2 (6 bases). The CDR3 runs to 16 residues. Germline V gene data show CDR1 as MNHEY and CDR2 as SMNVEV (reference sequence). DNA of the CDR3: TGTACCAGCAGTTTTAACCGGGAGAGCTCCTACAATGAGCAGTTCTTC. It encodes CTSSFNRESSYNEQFF.

This clonotype has more than one count but fewer than ten. This chain joins TRBV28 and TRBJ2-7; D is uncertain. The CDR3 contains 13 residues. Trimming took off 5 bases at V and 3 bases at J, with 11 bases between the two ends. CDR1 and CDR2 (germline): MDHEN, SYDVKM. CDR3: CASSSVEDYEQYF. The CDR3 DNA is TGTGCCAGCAGTAGTGTAGAGGACTACGAGCAGTACTTC.

This clonotype has at least ten counts. The chain uses TRBV6-1 and TRBJ1-1, with 11 bases fitting TRBD1. Per germline, CDR1 MNHNS and CDR2 SASEGT. The CDR3 totals 18 residues. Trimming removed 5 bases from V and 5 bases from J; junction bases left unmatched: 16. The CDR3 is CASSPAGGPGQGETEAFF. In DNA form, the CDR3 reads TGTGCCAGCAGTCCCGCCGGTGGACCGGGACAGGGGGAGACTGAAGCTTTCTTT.

This clonotype has a count of ten or more. The rearrangement uses TRBV11-2 and TRBJ1-2; the D is unclear. V was pared by 1 base and J by 3 bases, with 6 bases between. This CDR3 has 13 residues. CDR1 and CDR2 from the germline V gene are SGHAT and FQNNGV. The CDR3 region has the DNA TGTGCCAGCAGCTTAGCAGTGGACTATGGCTACACCTTC. Residues: CASSLAVDYGYTF. Supplemented by reference TRBV11-2 and TRBJ1-2, the full variable domain reads EAGVAQSPRYKIIEKRQSVAFWCNPISGHATLYWYQQILGQGPKLLIQFQNNGVVDDSQLPKDRFSAERLKGVDSTLKIQPAKLEDSAVYLCASSLAVDYGYTFGSGTRLTVV.

There are many counts of this clonotype. One end of the junction does not line up with germline, which may come from a read error. The chain uses TRBV4-3 and TRBJ1-1; D remains ambiguous. The CDR3 spans 13 residues. Germline V gives CDR1 LGHNA, CDR2 YSLEER. The CDR3 DNA reads as TGTGCCAGCAGCCGGACCATGAACACTGAAGCTTTCTTT. As protein: CASSRTMNTEAFF.

V is TRBV12-3 or TRBV12-4 and J is TRBJ2-1; 9 positions match TRBD2. The trim removed 3 bases at V and 5 bases at J, leaving 5 bases unmatched. The CDR3 spans 15 residues. The CDR3 protein is CASSLTSGGNNEQFF. CDR3 coding DNA: TGTGCCAGCAGTTTGACTAGCGGAGGAAACAATGAGCAGTTCTTC.

This clonotype was counted only a few times. The chain employs TRBV5-4 and TRBJ2-1; 14 bases are shared with TRBD2. The junction had 15 bases not matched to a gene; V was cut back by 4 bases and J by 6 bases. The CDR3 is made up of 19 amino acids. Germline V lookup: CDR1 SGHNT, CDR2 YYREEE (reference sequence). CDR3 residues: CASSLGSGTSGRPANEQFF. CDR3 bases: TGTGCCAGCAGCCTCGGGTCAGGGACTAGCGGGAGACCGGCCAATGAGCAGTTCTTC.

In its sample, this clonotype was seen many times. The chain couples TRBV20-1 to TRBJ2-1, with D unresolved. The CDR3 has 14 amino acids. Trimming pared 4 bases from V and 0 bases from J, leaving 10 bases between. Germline CDR1 DFQATT, CDR2 SNEGSKA (reference sequence). CDR3 residues: CSATPSDSYNEQFF. Written as DNA, the CDR3 is TGCAGTGCTACCCCTTCGGACTCCTACAATGAGCAGTTCTTC.

This clonotype was seen repeatedly, ten times or more. The rearrangement links TRBV3-1 to TRBJ2-7; D may be TRBD1 (5 bases). The germline V gene has CDR1 LGHDT and CDR2 YNNKEL (reference sequence). The CDR3 spans 12 residues. Trimming shortened V by 7 bases and J by 6 bases, and 13 bases separated the two germline ends. The CDR3, as DNA: TGTGCCAGCACCGCGGTTGGGGCCGAGCAGTACTTC. Its translation: CASTAVGAEQYF.

Concerning this clonotype: Here the CDR3 omits its conserved ending phenylalanine or tryptophan, so a read error is the likely source. This chain links TRBV18 with TRBJ2-7; no clear D gene. Germline V gene sequence: CDR1 KGHSH, CDR2 LQKENI. This CDR3 has 15 amino acids. V was shortened by 3 bases and J by 4 bases, with 16 bases between the two germline ends. This chain's CDR3 is CASSPLPPPVYEQYS. The DNA of the CDR3 is TGTGCCAGCTCACCCCTTCCCCCCCCCGTGTACGAGCAGTACTCC.